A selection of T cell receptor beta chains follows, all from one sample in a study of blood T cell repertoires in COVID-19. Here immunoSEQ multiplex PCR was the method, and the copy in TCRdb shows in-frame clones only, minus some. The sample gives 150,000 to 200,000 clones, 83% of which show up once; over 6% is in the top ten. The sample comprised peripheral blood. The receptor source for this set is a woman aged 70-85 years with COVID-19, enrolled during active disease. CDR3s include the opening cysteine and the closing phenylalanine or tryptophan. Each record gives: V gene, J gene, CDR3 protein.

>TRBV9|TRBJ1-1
CASSVVRRDTEAFF
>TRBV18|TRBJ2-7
CASSPSLAGDHEQYF
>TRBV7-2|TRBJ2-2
CASSVSGSNTGELFF
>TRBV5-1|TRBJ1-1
CASSLMTEGTEAFF
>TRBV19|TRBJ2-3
CASSIGRAEADTQYF
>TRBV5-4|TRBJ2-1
CASNPSSGLHNEQFF
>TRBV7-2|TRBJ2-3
CASSLKQLQYF
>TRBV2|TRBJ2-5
CASSGRGWRETQYF
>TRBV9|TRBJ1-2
CASSVDSTDGYTF
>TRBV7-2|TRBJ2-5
CASSLGSGLAGGRETQYF
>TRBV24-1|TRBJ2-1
CATRDFRDEQFF
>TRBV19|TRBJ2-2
CASSIQDSTGELFF
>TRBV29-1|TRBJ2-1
CSVRMGQGQFF
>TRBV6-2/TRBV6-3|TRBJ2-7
CASSISGSSQDEQYF
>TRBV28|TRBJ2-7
CASSPGGGRTALFLF
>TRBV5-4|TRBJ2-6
CASSLGGRGAAGANVLTF
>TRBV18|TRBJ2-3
CASSLSSASTDTQYF
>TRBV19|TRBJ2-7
CASRKRLAESSYEQYF
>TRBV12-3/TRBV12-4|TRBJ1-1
CASTLGRGTEAFF
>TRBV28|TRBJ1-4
CASSGTGGGEGNEKLFF
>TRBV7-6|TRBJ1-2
CASSLLAGQVTENGYTF
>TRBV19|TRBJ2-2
CASTSLRLGYTGELFF
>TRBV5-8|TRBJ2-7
CASSLRGTYEQYF
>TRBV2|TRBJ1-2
CASSEGTGWGYGYTF
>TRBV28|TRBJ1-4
CASSLWGQGNEKLFF
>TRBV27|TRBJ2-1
CASSLGLADYNEQFF
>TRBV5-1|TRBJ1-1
CASSYGRDTEAFF
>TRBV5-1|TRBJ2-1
CASSLRLADYNEQFF
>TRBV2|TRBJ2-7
CASSERGLAVYEQYF
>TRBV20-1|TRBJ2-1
CSASRTSGSYNEQFF
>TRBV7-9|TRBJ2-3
CASSGGTSPSTDTQYF
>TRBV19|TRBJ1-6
CASSIADRGASPLHF
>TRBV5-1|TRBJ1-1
CASSHPGQNTEAFF
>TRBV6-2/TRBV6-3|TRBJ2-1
CASSSSSRVAGYNEQFF
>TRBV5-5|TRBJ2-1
CASSLRQARSYNEQFF
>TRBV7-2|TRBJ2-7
CASRRTGDSYEQYF
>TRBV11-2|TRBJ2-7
CASSLGGRLADYEQYF
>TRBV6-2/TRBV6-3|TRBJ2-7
CASSYPNRGGSYEQYF
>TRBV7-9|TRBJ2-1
CASSLGTSGSNEQFF
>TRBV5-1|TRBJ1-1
CASAGLTGKRGTEAFF